One sample yielded the 21 T cell receptor beta chains listed below, sequenced in a study of shared clonotypes between healthy human individuals. Naive CD8 cells, CD45RO-negative and positively selected for CCR7, excluded terminally differentiated effector memory CD45RA+ cells. Using immunoSEQ multiplex PCR, the repertoire was profiled, and TCRdb retains in-frame clones only, with some absent. The table shows millions of clones, with roughly 94% occurring only once. What was sequenced was naive CD8+ T cells sorted from blood. Receptors originate from a man aged 18 to 29 in good health.

The genes are TRBV6-1 and TRBJ2-5, with D perhaps matching TRBD2 (5 bases). Trimming stripped 8 bases from V and 5 bases from J, with 15 bases between. Germline V gene sequence: CDR1 MNHNS, CDR2 SASEGT. This CDR3 comprises 13 residues. The CDR3: CASLSRTGETQYF. CDR3 DNA sequence: TGTGCCAGCTTGAGTAGGACTGGGGAGACCCAGTACTTC.

A remark on this clone: Other DNA sequences in this sample translate to the same CDR3. Here the CDR3 reads CASSTDRGNSPLHF. The DNA for the CDR3 is TGTGCCAGCAGTACGGACAGGGGTAATTCACCCCTCCACTTT. This rearrangement joins TRBV27 to TRBJ1-6; TRBD1 aligns across 9 bases. The germline V gene has CDR1 MNHEY and CDR2 SMNVEV (reference sequence). This CDR3 has 14 amino acids. The ends lost 5 bases at V and 6 bases at J; junction bases unmatched: 2.

The chain is built from TRBV7-9 and TRBJ2-7; D ambiguous. Trimming left V 5 bases short and J 4 bases short, with 12 bases between. The germline CDR1 and CDR2 sequences are SEHNR and FQNEAQ (reference sequence). CDR3 length: 13 residues. The CDR3 region is CASSPGNQYEQYF. The CDR3 bases are TGTGCCAGCAGCCCTGGGAACCAATACGAGCAGTACTTC. Using reference TRBV7-9 and TRBJ2-7 for the parts outside the CDR3, the full variable domain is DTGVSQNPRHKITKRGQNVTFRCDPISEHNRLYWYRQTLGQGPEFLTYFQNEAQLEKSRLLSDRFSAERPKGSFSTLEIQRTEQGDSAMYLCASSPGNQYEQYFGPGTRLTVT.

The chain combines TRBV7-9 with TRBJ2-7; TRBD1 matches at 9 bases. There are 16 residues in the CDR3. Germline V CDR1 and CDR2: SEHNR, FQNEAQ (reference sequence). V was pared by 4 bases and J by 1 base, with 8 bases of the junction left unmatched. The CDR3 DNA follows: TGTGCCAGCAGCTCTACATCGGGACAGGGATCCTACGAGCAGTACTTC. It is translated as CASSSTSGQGSYEQYF.

V usage is TRBV9 and J usage is TRBJ2-4, with D hard to call. Germline lookup yields CDR1 SGDLS and CDR2 YYNGEE. The V end lost 4 bases, the J end lost 10 bases, and 24 bases lay between the germline ends. The CDR3 totals 16 residues. CDR3 amino acids: CASSLPRRLALWIQYF. The CDR3, as DNA: TGTGCCAGCAGCCTACCCCGCCGCCTTGCGTTGTGGATTCAGTACTTC.

The V call is TRBV7-3, the J call TRBJ2-3, with TRBD2 matching 7 bases. The ends lost 1 base at V and 2 bases at J; junction bases unmatched: 12. CDR1 SGHTA and CDR2 FQGTGA come from the germline V gene. This CDR3 spans 18 amino acids. CDR3 sequence reads: CASSLKALTSTHTDTQYF. The CDR3 region has the DNA TGTGCCAGCAGCTTAAAGGCCCTGACTAGCACGCACACAGATACGCAGTATTTT.

The V call is TRBV28, the J call TRBJ1-2; TRBD1 might be the D (6 bases). V lost 10 bases and J 1 base, leaving 16 bases between the germline ends. The CDR3 has 14 residues. Germline values: CDR1 MDHEN, CDR2 SYDVKM. The DNA for the CDR3 is TGTGCCATCAGGGAGGCAGGGGTTAACTATGGCTACACCTTC. Residues: CAIREAGVNYGYTF.

This clone was picked up one time. J is TRBJ1-4 and V is TRBV28; the D is unclear. Germline CDR1 MDHEN, CDR2 SYDVKM. Trimming removed 6 bases at V and 0 bases at J, with 8 bases between. The CDR3 runs to 14 residues. The CDR3 sequence is CASRLRATNEKLFF. The CDR3 DNA reads TGTGCCAGCAGACTAAGAGCAACTAATGAAAAACTGTTTTTT.

V and J are TRBV11-2 and TRBJ1-2; no definite D call. V was pared by 5 bases and J by 3 bases, with 10 bases between. Germline V CDR1 and CDR2: SGHAT, FQNNGV. CDR3 size: 13 residues. CDR3 sequence reads: CASSPDGDYGYTF. In DNA, the CDR3 is TGTGCCAGCAGCCCCGACGGTGACTATGGCTACACCTTC.

CDR3 DNA: TGTGCCAGCAGCGTGGAGGGGGCTCTCACCGGGGAGCTGTTTTTT. Protein sequence: CASSVEGALTGELFF. The V call is TRBV9, the J call TRBJ2-2, with a tentative D call TRBD1 (7 bases). The germline CDR1 and CDR2 sequences are SGDLS and YYNGEE. Trimming cost V 2 bases and J 4 bases, with 12 bases left between them. The CDR3 totals 15 residues.

Concerning this clone itself: Distinct nucleotide sequences in the sample also encode this CDR3. This chain links TRBV6-1 with TRBJ1-2; D remains unclear. The germline V gene encodes CDR1 MNHNS and CDR2 SASEGT. Trimming pared 1 base from V and 2 bases from J, leaving 11 bases between. The CDR3 is made up of 15 amino acids. DNA of the CDR3: TGTGCCAGCAGTGAAGGTCCAGGCGGCAACTATGGCTACACCTTC. Translated: CASSEGPGGNYGYTF.

The chain links TRBV19 to TRBJ2-5; the D gene is possibly TRBD1 (5 bases). The germline V and J ends were trimmed by 4 bases and 0 bases, with 9 bases remaining between them. Looked up from germline, CDR1 is LNHDA and CDR2 is SQIVND (reference sequence). The CDR3 consists of 14 residues. The CDR3 sequence: CASSRYRNQETQYF. The CDR3 coding sequence is TGTGCCAGTAGTAGGTACAGGAACCAAGAGACCCAGTACTTC.

This clone has a handful of counts. CDR3 region: CASSAGTGPQQPQHF. CDR3 DNA: TGTGCCAGCAGCGCCGGGACGGGTCCCCAACAGCCCCAGCATTTT. This chain joins TRBV9 and TRBJ1-5; D might be TRBD1 (5 bases). CDR3 size: 15 residues. The germline V gene encodes CDR1 SGDLS and CDR2 YYNGEE. Trimming left V 3 bases short and J 7 bases short, with 17 bases between. Filled out from reference TRBV9 and TRBJ1-5, the complete variable domain reads DSGVTQTPKHLITATGQRVTLRCSPRSGDLSVYWYQQSLDQGLQFLIQYYNGEERAKGNILERFSAQQFPDLHSELNLSSLELGDSALYFCASSAGTGPQQPQHFGDGTRLSIL.

Concerning this clone: At the DNA level, this CDR3 is encoded by other sequences in the same sample as well. This chain connects TRBV29-1 to TRBJ2-7; TRBD1 matches at 7 bases. This CDR3 has 13 amino acids. The germline V gene encodes CDR1 SQVTM and CDR2 ANQGSEA. J was trimmed by 0 bases and V by 6 bases; bases with no gene match: 5. CDR3: CSVETGSSYEQYF. Here the CDR3 DNA reads TGCAGCGTGGAGACAGGGAGCTCCTACGAGCAGTACTTC.

The rearrangement links TRBV7-2 to TRBJ1-2, with TRBD1 matching 10 bases. Germline CDR1 is SGHTA and CDR2 is FQGNSA. J lost 3 bases, V lost 4 bases, and 14 bases had no gene match. The CDR3 has 18 amino acids. The DNA for the CDR3 is TGTGCCAGCAGCTCGATCCGGGACAGGGGCTACAGCGACTATGGCTACACCTTC. Residues: CASSSIRDRGYSDYGYTF. Filled out from reference TRBV7-2 and TRBJ1-2, the complete variable domain reads GAGVSQSPSNKVTEKGKDVELRCDPISGHTALYWYRQSLGQGLEFLIYFQGNSAPDKSGLPSDRFSAERTGGSVSTLTIQRTQQEDSAVYLCASSSIRDRGYSDYGYTFGSGTRLTVV.

The chain has TRBV2 and TRBJ2-1; D is uncertain. The ends were cut back, 7 bases at V and 4 bases at J, with 17 bases in the middle. Germline CDR1 and CDR2: SNHLY and FYNNEI. The CDR3 contains 15 residues. CDR3 sequence: CASNLPWTEYNEQFF. CDR3 in DNA: TGTGCCAGCAACCTCCCCTGGACCGAATACAATGAGCAGTTCTTC.

The V and J genes are TRBV6-1 and TRBJ2-7; maybe TRBD2 (6 bases). Deletions cut 2 bases from V and 2 bases from J, with 13 bases between. Germline V gene data show CDR1 as MNHNS and CDR2 as SASEGT. The CDR3 sequence is 15 residues long. This chain's CDR3 is CASSENDGGPYEQYF. The CDR3 DNA is TGTGCCAGCAGTGAAAATGACGGGGGACCCTACGAGCAGTACTTC.

The gene calls are TRBV27 and TRBJ2-7; no definite D call. The V and J ends lost 3 bases and 2 bases respectively, with 14 bases between them. CDR3 length equals 15 residues. Per the germline V gene, CDR1 is MNHEY and CDR2 is SMNVEV (reference sequence). The CDR3 reads CASSFSGTVPYEQYF. The CDR3 DNA reads TGTGCCAGCAGTTTTTCCGGAACGGTACCCTACGAGCAGTACTTC.

Turning to this clone: Different DNA sequences within this sample yield the same CDR3. The V and J genes are TRBV10-1 and TRBJ2-7, with TRBD1 matching 8 bases. CDR1 is WNHNN and CDR2 is SYGVQD in the germline V gene (reference sequence). The CDR3 consists of 13 residues. The V segment lost 6 bases and the J segment 7 bases; nucleotides outside the gene matches: 8. The CDR3: CASSEGTGGEQYF. The DNA of the CDR3 is TGCGCCAGCAGCGAAGGGACAGGCGGTGAGCAGTACTTC.

J is TRBJ2-1 and V is TRBV5-6; D possibly uses TRBD1 or TRBD2 (5 bases each). Germline CDR1 and CDR2: SGHDT and YYEEEE. The CDR3 is made up of 15 amino acids. The V gene lost 4 bases and the J gene lost 7 bases, with 18 bases spanning the gap. The CDR3 region is CASSRVWGEGNEQFF. CDR3 sequence (DNA): TGTGCCAGCAGCAGAGTGTGGGGAGAGGGGAATGAGCAGTTCTTC.

This chain connects TRBV4-3 to TRBJ2-1, with 9 nucleotides matching TRBD2. The V gene end was trimmed by 3 bases and the J gene end by 7 bases; junction bases not matched to a gene: 19. This CDR3 is built from 19 residues. Germline V gives CDR1 LGHNA, CDR2 YSLEER. CDR3 amino acids: CASSQEPPLAGIYVNEQFF. The CDR3 DNA follows: TGCGCCAGCAGCCAGGAACCCCCCCTAGCGGGGATATACGTGAATGAGCAGTTCTTC.